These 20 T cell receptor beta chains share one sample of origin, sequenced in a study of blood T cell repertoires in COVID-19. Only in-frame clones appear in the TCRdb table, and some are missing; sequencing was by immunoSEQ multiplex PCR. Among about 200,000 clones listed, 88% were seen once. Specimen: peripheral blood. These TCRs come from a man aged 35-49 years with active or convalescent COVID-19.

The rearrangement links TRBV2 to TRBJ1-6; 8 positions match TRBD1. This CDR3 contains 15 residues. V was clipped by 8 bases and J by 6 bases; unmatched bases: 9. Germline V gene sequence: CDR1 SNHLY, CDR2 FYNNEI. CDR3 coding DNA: TGTGCCAGCGTCTCAGGGGGCACCTCTAATTCACCCCTCCACTTT. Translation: CASVSGGTSNSPLHF.

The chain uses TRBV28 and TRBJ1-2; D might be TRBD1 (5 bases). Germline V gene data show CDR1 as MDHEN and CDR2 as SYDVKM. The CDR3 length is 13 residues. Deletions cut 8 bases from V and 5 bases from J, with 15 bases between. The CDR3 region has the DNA TGTGCCAGCGGTCTGGCGGGGGGATATGGCTACACCTTC. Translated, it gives CASGLAGGYGYTF.

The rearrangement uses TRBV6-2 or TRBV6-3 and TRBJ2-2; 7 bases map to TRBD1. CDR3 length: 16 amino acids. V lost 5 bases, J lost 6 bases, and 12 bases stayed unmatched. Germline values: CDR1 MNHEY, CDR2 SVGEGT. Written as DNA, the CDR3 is TGTGCCAGCAGTAATCTTAGGACAGGCTGGTCCGGGGAGCTGTTTTTT. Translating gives CASSNLRTGWSGELFF.

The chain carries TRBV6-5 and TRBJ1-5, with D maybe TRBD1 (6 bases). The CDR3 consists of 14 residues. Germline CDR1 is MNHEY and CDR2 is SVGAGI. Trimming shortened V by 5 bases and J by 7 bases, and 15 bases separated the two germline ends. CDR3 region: CASSKYREGQPQHF. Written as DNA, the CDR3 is TGTGCCAGCAGTAAATACAGGGAGGGGCAGCCCCAGCATTTT.

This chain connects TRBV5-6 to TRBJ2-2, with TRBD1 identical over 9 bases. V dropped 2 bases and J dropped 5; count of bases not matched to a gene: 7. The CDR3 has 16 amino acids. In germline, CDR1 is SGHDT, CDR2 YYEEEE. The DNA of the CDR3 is TGTGCCAGCAGCTTTTTTCGGACAGGGGATACCGGGGAGCTGTTTTTT. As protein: CASSFFRTGDTGELFF.

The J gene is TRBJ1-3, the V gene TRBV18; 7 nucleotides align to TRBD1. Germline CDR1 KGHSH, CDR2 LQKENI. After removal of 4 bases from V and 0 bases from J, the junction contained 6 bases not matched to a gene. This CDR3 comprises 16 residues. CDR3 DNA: TGTGCCAGCTCACTCGGACAGGCGGACTCTGGAAACACCATATATTTT. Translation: CASSLGQADSGNTIYF.

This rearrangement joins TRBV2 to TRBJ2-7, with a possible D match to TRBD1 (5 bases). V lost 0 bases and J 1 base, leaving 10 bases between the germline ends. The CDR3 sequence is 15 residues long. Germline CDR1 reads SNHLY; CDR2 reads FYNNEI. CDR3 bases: TGTGCCAGCAGTGAAGCGTATCAGGGATCCTACGAGCAGTACTTC. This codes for CASSEAYQGSYEQYF.

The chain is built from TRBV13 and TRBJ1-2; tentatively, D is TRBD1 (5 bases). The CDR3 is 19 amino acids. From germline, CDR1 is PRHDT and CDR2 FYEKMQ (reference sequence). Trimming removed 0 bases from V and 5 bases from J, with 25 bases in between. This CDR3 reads CASSLGLVTTREKGYGYTF. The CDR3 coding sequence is TGTGCCAGCAGCTTAGGCCTCGTAACGACCAGGGAAAAGGGGTATGGCTACACCTTC.

The CDR3 nucleotides read TGTGCCAGCTCACCCCCCCCCTTGAGTGCGTCGGGCTACACCTTC. As protein: CASSPPPLSASGYTF. The V and J genes are TRBV18 and TRBJ1-2, with no clear D. V lost 3 bases and J 8 bases, leaving 19 bases between the germline ends. This CDR3 region has 15 residues. Germline assignment: CDR1 KGHSH and CDR2 LQKENI.

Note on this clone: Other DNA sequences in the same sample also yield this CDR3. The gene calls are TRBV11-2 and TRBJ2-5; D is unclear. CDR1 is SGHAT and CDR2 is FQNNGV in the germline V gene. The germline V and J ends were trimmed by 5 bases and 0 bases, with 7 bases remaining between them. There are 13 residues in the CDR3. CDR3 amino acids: CASSPGNQETQYF. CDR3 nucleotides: TGTGCCAGCAGCCCCGGTAACCAAGAGACCCAGTACTTC.

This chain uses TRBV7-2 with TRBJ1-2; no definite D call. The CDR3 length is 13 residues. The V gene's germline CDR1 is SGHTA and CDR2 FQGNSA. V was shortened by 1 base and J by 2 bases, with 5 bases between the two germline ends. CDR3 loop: CASSLVQNYGYTF. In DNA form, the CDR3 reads TGTGCCAGCAGCTTAGTCCAGAACTATGGCTACACCTTC.

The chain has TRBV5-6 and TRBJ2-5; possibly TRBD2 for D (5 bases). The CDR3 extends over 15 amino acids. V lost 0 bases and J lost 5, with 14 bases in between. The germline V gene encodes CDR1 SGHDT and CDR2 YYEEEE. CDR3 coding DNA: TGTGCCAGCAGCTTGGCCCGTACGGGGAAGGAGACCCAGTACTTC. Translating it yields CASSLARTGKETQYF.

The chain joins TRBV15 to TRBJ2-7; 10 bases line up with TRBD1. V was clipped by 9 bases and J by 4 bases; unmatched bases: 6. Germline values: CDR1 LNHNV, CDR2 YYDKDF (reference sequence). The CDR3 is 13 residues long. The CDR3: CATRTGGVYEQYF. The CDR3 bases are TGTGCCACGCGGACAGGGGGTGTATACGAGCAGTACTTC.

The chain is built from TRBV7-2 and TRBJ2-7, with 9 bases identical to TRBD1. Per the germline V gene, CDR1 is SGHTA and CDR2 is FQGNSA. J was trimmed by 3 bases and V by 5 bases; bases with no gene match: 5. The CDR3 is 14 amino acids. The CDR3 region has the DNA TGTGCCAGCAGCCAGACAGGGGGATTCTACGAGCAGTACTTC. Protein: CASSQTGGFYEQYF.

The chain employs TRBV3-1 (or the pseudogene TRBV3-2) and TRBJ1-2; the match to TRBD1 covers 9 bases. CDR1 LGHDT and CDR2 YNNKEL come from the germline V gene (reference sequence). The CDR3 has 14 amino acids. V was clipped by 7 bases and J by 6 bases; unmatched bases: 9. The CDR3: CASTRRTGEHGYTF. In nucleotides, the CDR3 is TGTGCCAGCACCCGTCGGACAGGGGAGCATGGCTACACCTTC.

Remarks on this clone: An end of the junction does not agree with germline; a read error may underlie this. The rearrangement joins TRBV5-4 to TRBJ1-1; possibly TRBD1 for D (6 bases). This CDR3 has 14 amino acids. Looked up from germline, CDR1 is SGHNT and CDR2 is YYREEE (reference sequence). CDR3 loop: CASSLTQGNAEAFF. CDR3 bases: TGTGCCAGCAGCTTGACGCAGGGGAACGCTGAAGCTTTCTTT.

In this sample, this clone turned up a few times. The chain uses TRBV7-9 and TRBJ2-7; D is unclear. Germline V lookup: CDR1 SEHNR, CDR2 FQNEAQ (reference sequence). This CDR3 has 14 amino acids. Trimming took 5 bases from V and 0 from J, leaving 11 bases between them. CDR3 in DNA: TGTGCCAGCAGCGCCGGGTCTTACTCCTACGAGCAGTACTTC. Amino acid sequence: CASSAGSYSYEQYF.

CDR3 in amino acids: CAWSVSSPLHF. The CDR3 coding sequence is TGTGCCTGGAGTGTCAGTTCACCCCTCCACTTT. V usage is TRBV30 and J usage is TRBJ1-6, with D unresolved. The V gene's germline CDR1 is GTSNPN and CDR2 SVGIG (reference sequence). Trimming removed 0 bases at V and 9 bases at J, with 3 bases between. This CDR3 region has 11 residues.

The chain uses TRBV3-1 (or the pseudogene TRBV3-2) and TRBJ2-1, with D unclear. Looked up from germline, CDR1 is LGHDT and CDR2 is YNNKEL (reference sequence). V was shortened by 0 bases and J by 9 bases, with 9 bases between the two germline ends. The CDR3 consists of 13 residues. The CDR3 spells CASSQDLAAEQFF. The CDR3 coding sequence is TGTGCCAGCAGCCAAGATTTGGCCGCTGAGCAGTTCTTC.

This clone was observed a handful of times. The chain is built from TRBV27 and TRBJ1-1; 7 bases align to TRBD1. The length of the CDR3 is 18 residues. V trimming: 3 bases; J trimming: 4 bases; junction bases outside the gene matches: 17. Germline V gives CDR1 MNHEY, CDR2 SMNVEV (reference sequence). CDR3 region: CASSFANHGTEMGTEAFF. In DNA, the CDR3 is TGTGCCAGCAGTTTCGCCAACCACGGGACAGAGATGGGCACTGAAGCTTTCTTT.